The 8 T cell receptor beta chains below come from one sample, sequenced in a study of shared clonotypes between healthy human individuals (dated by TCRdb to the early 2020s). Library creation used the immunoSEQ multiplex PCR assay. TCRdb re-hosts the immuneACCESS table, in-frame sequences only. Its copies lack some clones; in the studies checked, an unresolved V gene accounts for under half of them, and the cause for the rest is not known. The table for this sample lists 2 million to 2.5 million clones; 85% to 95% of them were counted only once. Under 2% of the sample is held by the ten biggest clonotypes. CD8 naive samples consisted of CD45RO-negative cells that were positively selected for CCR7, yielding a CD45RA+CCR7+ population without TemRA cells. The sample comprised naive CD8+ T cells from PBMCs. Per the publication, the cell subset or site label means: CD45RA+CCR7+. Source of these receptors: a man between 18 and 29 years old in good health. Some clones in this sample may be carry-over from other donors' samples.

The chain uses TRBV6-5 and TRBJ1-5; a possible D gene is TRBD1 (6 bases). CDR3 size: 15 residues. The ends were cut back, 6 bases at V and 4 bases at J, with 16 bases in the middle. CDR1 is MNHEY, CDR2 SVGAGI, per germline. Here the CDR3 reads CASSPGGGRNQPQHF. CDR3 DNA sequence: TGTGCCAGCAGCCCGGGCGGGGGGCGGAATCAGCCCCAGCATTTT.

The V call is TRBV19, the J call TRBJ1-4; D is possibly TRBD1 (6 bases). V lost 3 bases and J 0 bases, leaving 14 bases between the germline ends. This CDR3 spans 17 amino acids. Germline V gene sequence: CDR1 LNHDA, CDR2 SQIVND (reference sequence). CDR3 sequence reads: CASSMVRDMATNEKLFF. The CDR3 nucleotides read TGTGCCAGTAGTATGGTCCGGGACATGGCAACTAATGAAAAACTGTTTTTT.

The chain carries TRBV5-6 and TRBJ1-5, with D maybe TRBD1 (5 bases). The germline V gene has CDR1 SGHDT and CDR2 YYEEEE. The CDR3 covers 16 residues. V was shortened by 1 base and J by 7 bases, with 18 bases between the two germline ends. The chain's CDR3 is CASSLWGRKERQPQHF. CDR3 sequence (DNA): TGTGCCAGCAGCTTGTGGGGCCGGAAAGAGAGGCAGCCCCAGCATTTT.

The rearrangement uses TRBV14 and TRBJ1-4; D is undetermined. The length of the CDR3 is 13 residues. Germline-derived CDR1 and CDR2 are SGHDN and FVKESK. The ends were cut back, 0 bases at V and 7 bases at J, with 6 bases in the middle. The CDR3 bases are TGTGCCAGCAGCCAAGAAAGACGTGAAAAACTGTTTTTT. This gives the protein CASSQERREKLFF.

The gene calls are TRBV7-6 and TRBJ2-7, with 8 bases fitting TRBD1. Trimming removed 4 bases from V and 2 bases from J; junction bases left unmatched: 10. From germline, CDR1 is SGHVS and CDR2 FNYEAQ. The CDR3 loop spans 16 amino acids. The CDR3 DNA follows: TGTGCCAGCAGCTCCCTATCCGGACAGGGTCCCTACGAGCAGTACTTC. Its translation: CASSSLSGQGPYEQYF. The whole variable domain, filled in from reference TRBV7-6 and TRBJ2-7, reads GAGVSQSPRYKVTKRGQDVALRCDPISGHVSLYWYRQALGQGPEFLTYFNYEAQQDKSGLPNDRFSAERPEGSISTLTIQRTEQRDSAMYRCASSSLSGQGPYEQYFGPGTRLTVT.

The J gene is TRBJ2-3, the V gene TRBV30; the D call may be TRBD1 or TRBD2 (5 bases each). The CDR3 covers 14 residues. V was pared by 5 bases and J by 2 bases, with 14 bases between. Germline loops: CDR1 GTSNPN, CDR2 SVGIG (reference sequence). The CDR3 DNA reads TGTGCCTGGTCGTGGGGGTCCAACACAGATACGCAGTATTTT. It codes for CAWSWGSNTDTQYF.

The chain joins TRBV30 to TRBJ1-2; D call uncertain. V was trimmed by 2 bases and J by 7 bases, leaving 11 bases between them. Germline assignment: CDR1 GTSNPN and CDR2 SVGIG (reference sequence). CDR3 size: 12 residues. This CDR3 is CAWSSRIFGYTF. Here the CDR3 DNA reads TGTGCCTGGAGTTCACGTATTTTTGGCTACACCTTC.

CDR3 coding DNA: TGTGCCAGCAGCGTAGGGGGACACGCGAACACTGAAGCTTTCTTT. It specifies CASSVGGHANTEAFF. This chain uses TRBV9 with TRBJ1-1, with D tentatively TRBD1 (6 bases). The germline V and J ends were trimmed by 0 bases and 1 base, with 10 bases remaining between them. The germline V gene has CDR1 SGDLS and CDR2 YYNGEE. The CDR3 spans 15 residues.